Below, one TCR beta chain is given with its context. Participants' own reports of clinical history determined their cohort assignment. These data are taken from a study of blood T cell repertoires in COVID-19. Study in general: From the United States, Italy and Spain came samples of acute and convalescent COVID-19. PBMCs, B-cell-depleted T cells, or T cells provided the cDNA or gDNA that made up the material.

The CDR3 consists of 16 residues. The trim removed 0 bases at V and 5 bases at J, leaving 8 bases unmatched. Germline loops: CDR1 LGHNA, CDR2 YNFKEQ. Clones were sequenced by immunoSEQ multiplex PCR, and TCRdb holds only the in-frame ones, with some missing. The table has hundreds of thousands of clones, 65% to 90% seen once. The chain uses TRBV4-2 and TRBJ2-7, with 9 bases identical to TRBD2. The clonotype was recovered from a woman in her forties with acute COVID-19. Sequenced input: PBMCs or T cells enriched from blood (not recorded which). CDR3 amino acids: CASSQEGGRARNEQYF. CDR3 sequence (DNA): TGTGCCAGCAGCCAAGAGGGCGGGAGGGCCCGGAACGAGCAGTACTTC.